The 16 T cell receptor beta chains presented below share a single source sample, sequenced in a study of T cell responses to AZD1222 COVID-19 vaccine. TCRdb's table, derived via immunoSEQ multiplex PCR, lists solely in-frame clones and lacks some. This sample has more than 150,000 clones, with roughly 92% found just once. Sequences were derived from peripheral blood, sampled on day 0 of AZD1222 vaccination. The receptors stem from an adult in good health.

The gene calls are TRBV14 and TRBJ2-6; D gene ambiguous. V shed 4 bases and J shed 1 base, with 11 bases lying between them. Germline values: CDR1 SGHDN, CDR2 FVKESK. This CDR3 has 16 residues. As DNA, the CDR3 is TGTGCCAGCAGCCCGCTCGGGCCTTCTGGGGCCAACGTCCTGACTTTC. As protein: CASSPLGPSGANVLTF.

The gene calls are TRBV24-1 and TRBJ1-2; 8 positions match TRBD1. The germline V gene has CDR1 KGHDR and CDR2 SFDVKD. The V gene end was trimmed by 5 bases and the J gene end by 6 bases; junction bases not matched to a gene: 4. The CDR3 contains 13 residues. In DNA form, the CDR3 reads TGTGCCACCAGTGGCGGGACAGGAGATGGCTACACCTTC. Translated: CATSGGTGDGYTF.

The V call is TRBV7-8, the J call TRBJ1-1; unclear D gene. V was shortened by 1 base and J by 4 bases, with 7 bases between the two germline ends. The CDR3 is 13 residues long. Germline V gene lookup returns CDR1 SGHVS and CDR2 FQNEAQ. CDR3 amino acids: CASSLEGLTEAFF. The CDR3 DNA sequence: TGTGCCAGCAGCTTAGAAGGGCTCACTGAAGCTTTCTTT.

V gene TRBV27 combines with J gene TRBJ1-2, with no clear D. The V and J ends lost 8 bases and 1 base respectively, with 8 bases between them. The CDR3 contains 12 residues. Germline loops: CDR1 MNHEY, CDR2 SMNVEV (reference sequence). CDR3 bases: TGTGCCAGCTCGGGCAGTAACTATGGCTACACCTTC. It encodes CASSGSNYGYTF.

The V and J genes are TRBV4-2 and TRBJ2-7, with D maybe TRBD2 (6 bases). Germline CDR1 reads LGHNA; CDR2 reads YNFKEQ. V was clipped by 0 bases and J by 2 bases, with 11 bases between them. The CDR3 runs to 15 residues. CDR3 DNA: TGTGCCAGCAGCCAAGATTCTGGGGGGACCTACGAGCAGTACTTC. This gives the protein CASSQDSGGTYEQYF.

This chain connects TRBV10-3 to TRBJ2-2; D remains ambiguous. Germline lookup yields CDR1 ENHRY and CDR2 SYGVKD. V was cut by 2 bases and J by 3 bases, with 1 base left in between. The CDR3 spans 12 residues. CDR3 DNA sequence: TGTGCCATCAGTGAGGACACCGGGGAGCTGTTTTTT. The encoded protein is CAISEDTGELFF.

A single count supports this clone. This chain links TRBV19 with TRBJ1-3; no firm D call. The germline V gene has CDR1 LNHDA and CDR2 SQIVND (reference sequence). V lost 9 bases and J 4 bases, leaving 13 bases between the germline ends. This CDR3 comprises 13 residues. The CDR3 spells CASTAGMGNTIYF. CDR3 in DNA: TGTGCCAGCACGGCGGGAATGGGAAACACCATATATTTT. Looking up the rest from reference TRBV19 and TRBJ1-3 gives the full variable domain: DGGITQSPKYLFRKEGQNVTLSCEQNLNHDAMYWYRQDPGQGLRLIYYSQIVNDFQKGDIAEGYSVSREKKESFPLTVTSAQKNPTAFYLCASTAGMGNTIYFGEGSWLTVV.

CDR3 in amino acids: CASSQQGLNQPQHF. CDR3 nucleotides: TGCGCCAGCAGCCAACAGGGGTTAAATCAGCCCCAGCATTTT. V and J are TRBV4-1 and TRBJ1-5; TRBD1 is a possible D gene (6 bases). V lost 2 bases to trimming and J lost 4 bases, with 9 bases between them. Germline V gene lookup returns CDR1 MGHRA and CDR2 YSYEKL. This CDR3 is 14 amino acids long.

The chain uses TRBV7-9 and TRBJ2-2; D unclear. CDR3 length: 11 residues. V was pared by 6 bases and J by 5 bases, with 4 bases between. CDR1 and CDR2 (germline): SEHNR, FQNEAQ (reference sequence). For the CDR3, the DNA is TGTGCCAGCAGTCTTACCGGGGAGCTGTTTTTT. Its protein is CASSLTGELFF.

This chain connects TRBV24-1 to TRBJ2-3, with a possible D match to TRBD1 (5 bases). Germline V lookup: CDR1 KGHDR, CDR2 SFDVKD. V shed 0 bases and J shed 2 bases, with 8 bases lying between them. The CDR3 is 15 amino acids. The CDR3 sequence is CATSDLVRDTDTQYF. The CDR3 nucleotides are TGTGCCACCAGTGATTTGGTCAGGGACACAGATACGCAGTATTTT.

The V call is TRBV27, the J call TRBJ1-1; no reliable D call. Trimming took 5 bases from V and 5 from J, leaving 12 bases between them. This CDR3 has 13 residues. Germline assignment: CDR1 MNHEY and CDR2 SMNVEV (reference sequence). For the CDR3, the DNA is TGTGCCAGCAGTCGACAAGACCGGACTGAAGCTTTCTTT. This translates into CASSRQDRTEAFF.

The V and J genes are TRBV9 and TRBJ1-1, with D possibly being TRBD1 (6 bases). The CDR3 loop spans 13 amino acids. The ends were cut back, 5 bases at V and 1 base at J, with 9 bases in the middle. CDR1 and CDR2 from the germline V gene are SGDLS and YYNGEE. As DNA, the CDR3 is TGTGCCAGCAGGGGGGCGGGGAACACTGAAGCTTTCTTT. Translation gives CASRGAGNTEAFF.

This chain connects TRBV5-6 to TRBJ2-1; TRBD1 agrees at 8 bases. CDR1 and CDR2 (germline): SGHDT, YYEEEE. The CDR3 has 14 amino acids. Trimming removed 4 bases from V and 5 bases from J; junction bases left unmatched: 5. Written as DNA, the CDR3 is TGTGCCAGCAGCGTGACAGGGGCAAACAATGAGCAGTTCTTC. Encoded protein: CASSVTGANNEQFF.

The chain is built from TRBV13 and TRBJ2-1; D perhaps matches TRBD1 (5 bases). The CDR3 extends over 13 amino acids. Germline V gives CDR1 PRHDT, CDR2 FYEKMQ (reference sequence). Trimming shortened V by 10 bases and J by 5 bases, and 15 bases separated the two germline ends. CDR3 bases: TGTGCCACCTCGCCCCAGGGAAACAATGAGCAGTTCTTC. Translated, it gives CATSPQGNNEQFF.

CDR3 sequence: CASSIGLSWLNEQFF. CDR3 bases: TGTGCCAGTAGTATAGGACTCTCCTGGTTAAATGAGCAGTTCTTC. The chain is built from TRBV19 and TRBJ2-1; D gene ambiguous. The CDR3 runs to 15 residues. Trimming took 1 base from V and 7 from J, leaving 14 bases between them. Germline CDR1 reads LNHDA; CDR2 reads SQIVND (reference sequence). The entire variable domain, with the rest obtained from reference TRBV19 and TRBJ2-1, is as follows: DGGITQSPKYLFRKEGQNVTLSCEQNLNHDAMYWYRQDPGQGLRLIYYSQIVNDFQKGDIAEGYSVSREKKESFPLTVTSAQKNPTAFYLCASSIGLSWLNEQFFGPGTRLTVL.

The chain carries TRBV10-3 and TRBJ1-6, with a tentative D call TRBD1 (5 bases). This CDR3 comprises 16 residues. The germline V and J ends were trimmed by 0 bases and 10 bases, with 16 bases remaining between them. Germline V gives CDR1 ENHRY, CDR2 SYGVKD. In nucleotides, the CDR3 is TGTGCCATCAGTGAGTCGGCGAGGGGTTTAGGATCACCCCTCCACTTT. Protein: CAISESARGLGSPLHF.